This T cell receptor beta chain came from a study of blood T cells in healthy people across ages. Study-wide points: Samples with more naive T cells showed higher observed beta diversity.

The CDR3 spans 13 residues. Germline V gene lookup returns CDR1 MDHEN and CDR2 SYDVKM. V was clipped by 2 bases and J by 3 bases, with 7 bases between them. Alongside a J-beta primer mix, a sample-barcoded 5' primer served in a second PCR lasting 7 to 11 cycles. In TCRdb, the 5' RACE reads were re-called with MiXCR into one record per CDR3 protein. Of roughly 800,000 distinct CDR3 sequences listed, more than 20% are singletons. This clonotype was recorded a few times. Its antigen is unidentified. The same data also contributed to another study, on T cells of mothers and their children. That investigation notes: In this cohort, donors were three healthy Caucasian mothers plus their six children. Amplification in the second PCR used the M1S primer, which added sample barcodes and 2-4 random nucleotides. Maternal samples each gave over 9 million TCR beta CDR3 reads, and child samples several million each.

Sequencing input: blood. The gene calls are TRBV28 and TRBJ1-1; no clear D gene. The receptor was derived from a boy younger than 18 in good health. CDR3 protein: CASSLGPHTEAFF. CDR3 DNA: TGTGCCAGCAGTTTAGGGCCGCACACTGAAGCTTTCTTT.